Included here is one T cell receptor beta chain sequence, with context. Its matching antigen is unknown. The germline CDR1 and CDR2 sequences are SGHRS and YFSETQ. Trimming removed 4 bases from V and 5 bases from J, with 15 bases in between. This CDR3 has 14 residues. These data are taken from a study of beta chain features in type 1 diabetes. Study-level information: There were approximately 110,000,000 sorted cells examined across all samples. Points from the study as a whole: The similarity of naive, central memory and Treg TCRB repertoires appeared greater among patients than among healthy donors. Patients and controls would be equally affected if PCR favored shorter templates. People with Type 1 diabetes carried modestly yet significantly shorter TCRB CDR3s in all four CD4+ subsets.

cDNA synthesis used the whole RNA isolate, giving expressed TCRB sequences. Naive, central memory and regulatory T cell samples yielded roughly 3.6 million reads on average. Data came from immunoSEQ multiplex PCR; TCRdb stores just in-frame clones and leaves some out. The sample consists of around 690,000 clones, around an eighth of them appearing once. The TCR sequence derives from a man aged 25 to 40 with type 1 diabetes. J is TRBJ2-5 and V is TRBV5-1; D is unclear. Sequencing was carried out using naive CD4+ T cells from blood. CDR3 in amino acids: CASSVLSESETQYF. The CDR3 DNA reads TGCGCCAGCAGCGTCCTCAGCGAGTCGGAGACCCAGTACTTC.